This entry features one T cell receptor (beta chain) sequence. Antigen: not known. This record comes from a study of immune cell composition in non-small cell lung cancer. Study observations and caveats: Tumour TCR-beta clonality showed no significant link to smoking pack-years. Lung squamous cell carcinoma tumours had significantly higher top 10 clone scores and productive clonality than lung adenocarcinoma.

Germline V lookup: CDR1 SGHRS, CDR2 YFSETQ. The CDR3 spans 14 residues. V shed 0 bases and J shed 0 bases, with 5 bases lying between them. Sequencing was performed with immunoSEQ multiplex PCR; in TCRdb, only in-frame clones are kept and a portion is missing. Of over 1,500 clones listed, just under 80% were seen once; the top ten hold 10%. These data were also reused for a study on CD4 T cells in lung cancer. In that study: Neoantigen-specific CD4+ T-cell clones and TCRs were isolated from blood.

The rearrangement uses TRBV5-1 and TRBJ2-3; a possible D gene is TRBD1 (5 bases). The sample consisted of lung tumor tissue. The origin of this receptor is a human donor with non-small cell lung cancer. CDR3 region: CASSLEGSTDTQYF. CDR3 bases: TGCGCCAGCAGCTTGGAGGGGAGCACAGATACGCAGTATTTT.